This TCR beta chain was profiled in a study of blood T cell repertoires in COVID-19 (TCRdb year 2020). About the study as a whole: Collaborator samples came from the United States, Italy and Spain and covered acute and convalescent phases of COVID-19. The prospective study material was composed of cDNA or gDNA derived from T cells, B-cell-depleted T cells, or PBMCs. The dataset comprised deeply sampled blood TCRbeta repertoires from subjects exposed to, actively infected with, or recovered from COVID-19. The repertoires were made available in a free public database intended to serve as a resource for research on the immune response to SARS-CoV-2. Samples came from the ongoing ImmuneRACE study (first 160 participants) plus 1,254 subjects from 6 global collaborators. A de-identified subject ID, COVID-19 status, age in years and sex were almost always included in the sample metadata. Where HLA class I and class II types were available, the types were taken from metadata supplied by the sample provider, not from assay-based typing. Beyond this particular receptor, the publication reports: The amount of clinical and demographic metadata varied by source and participant and was provided uncurated.

TCRbeta CDR3 regions were amplified from genomic DNA using the immunoSEQ Assay, a bias-controlled multiplex PCR. The original methods were these. The number of nucleated cells in each sample was estimated by amplification of reference gene primers within the assay. To quantify the absolute abundance of each unique TCRbeta CDR3 rearrangement, sequence reads were collapsed and filtered. For each sample, productive Simpson clonality was calculated as the square root of Simpson's diversity index over productive rearrangements. Entries here come from immuneACCESS through TCRdb and include only in-frame sequences with V and J called. Some clones fail to appear in such tables; in the studies checked, an unresolved V gene covers under half of the shortfall, and the cause of the remainder is unknown. V, J and clone size reflect that table, while D and trimming were determined from the DNA. The sample table records fewer than 250,000 clones; roughly nine tenths of these occur just once. The ten largest account for around 8% of the sample.

To note about this clone: What this receptor recognizes is not known. There are no base qualities to consult, and no much larger clone falls within one base.

Participants in the prospective study were aged roughly 18 to 100 years, lived in some 24 United States geographic areas, and enrolled through a virtual design. In the prospective study, cohorts were assigned on the basis of participant-reported clinical history obtained from a screening survey and a study questionnaire. For ImmuneRACE Cohort 3, a participant was defined as recovered based on two consecutive negative NP/OP PCR tests, clearance by a healthcare professional, or resolution of symptoms. Each participant in the prospective study had whole blood, serum and a nasopharyngeal or oropharyngeal swab collected by mobile phlebotomists. Over a roughly 2-month period, participants in the prospective study had the option of providing additional blood draws and questionnaires. Prospective study blood samples were shipped either frozen or at room temperature before DNA extraction. V trim: 2 bases; J trim: 8 bases; unmatched bases: 2. The CDR3 starts with the cysteine, ends with the phenylalanine, and has 13 residues. CDR3 DNA is the only sequence kept; it has 39 bases, read in frame from the first base. CDR1 and CDR2 are read off the germline V gene as SGHRS and YFSETQ.

The chain links TRBV5-1 with TRBJ2-1; TRBD1 matches 9 bases in the middle. The sample taken for sequencing was PBMCs or T cells enriched from blood (not recorded which). This receptor was identified in a woman aged 18-35 years who had recovered from COVID-19. The CDR3 amino acid sequence is: CASSLRTGDEQFF. In nucleotides, the sequence is TGCGCCAGCAGCTTACGGACAGGGGATGAGCAGTTCTTC.